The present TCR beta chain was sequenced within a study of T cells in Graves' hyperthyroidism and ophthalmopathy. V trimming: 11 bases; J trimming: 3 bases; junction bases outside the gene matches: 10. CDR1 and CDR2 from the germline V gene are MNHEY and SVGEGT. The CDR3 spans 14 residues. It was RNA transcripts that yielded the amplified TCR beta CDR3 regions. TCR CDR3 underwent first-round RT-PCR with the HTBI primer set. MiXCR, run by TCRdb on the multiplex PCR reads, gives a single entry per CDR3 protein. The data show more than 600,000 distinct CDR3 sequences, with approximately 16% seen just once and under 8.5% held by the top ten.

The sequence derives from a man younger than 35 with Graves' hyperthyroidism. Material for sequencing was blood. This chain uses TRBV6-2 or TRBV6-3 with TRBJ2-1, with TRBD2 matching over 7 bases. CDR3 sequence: CAVRRSSGYNEQFF. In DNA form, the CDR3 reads TGTGCCGTGAGACGGTCTAGCGGCTACAATGAGCAGTTCTTC.